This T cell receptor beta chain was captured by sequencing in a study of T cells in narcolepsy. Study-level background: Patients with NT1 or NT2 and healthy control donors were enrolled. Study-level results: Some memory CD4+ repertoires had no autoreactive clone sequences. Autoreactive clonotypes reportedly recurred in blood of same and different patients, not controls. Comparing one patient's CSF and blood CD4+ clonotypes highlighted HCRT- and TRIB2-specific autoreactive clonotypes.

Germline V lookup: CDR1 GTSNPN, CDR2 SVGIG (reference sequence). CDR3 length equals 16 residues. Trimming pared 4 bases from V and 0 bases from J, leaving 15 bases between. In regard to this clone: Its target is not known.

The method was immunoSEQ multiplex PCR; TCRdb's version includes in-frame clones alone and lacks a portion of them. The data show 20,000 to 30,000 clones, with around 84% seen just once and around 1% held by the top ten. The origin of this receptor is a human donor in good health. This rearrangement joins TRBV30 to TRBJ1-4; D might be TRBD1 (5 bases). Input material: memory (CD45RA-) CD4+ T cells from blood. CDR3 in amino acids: CAWKRVGGATNEKLFF. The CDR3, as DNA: TGTGCCTGGAAACGCGTGGGAGGGGCAACTAATGAAAAACTGTTTTTT.